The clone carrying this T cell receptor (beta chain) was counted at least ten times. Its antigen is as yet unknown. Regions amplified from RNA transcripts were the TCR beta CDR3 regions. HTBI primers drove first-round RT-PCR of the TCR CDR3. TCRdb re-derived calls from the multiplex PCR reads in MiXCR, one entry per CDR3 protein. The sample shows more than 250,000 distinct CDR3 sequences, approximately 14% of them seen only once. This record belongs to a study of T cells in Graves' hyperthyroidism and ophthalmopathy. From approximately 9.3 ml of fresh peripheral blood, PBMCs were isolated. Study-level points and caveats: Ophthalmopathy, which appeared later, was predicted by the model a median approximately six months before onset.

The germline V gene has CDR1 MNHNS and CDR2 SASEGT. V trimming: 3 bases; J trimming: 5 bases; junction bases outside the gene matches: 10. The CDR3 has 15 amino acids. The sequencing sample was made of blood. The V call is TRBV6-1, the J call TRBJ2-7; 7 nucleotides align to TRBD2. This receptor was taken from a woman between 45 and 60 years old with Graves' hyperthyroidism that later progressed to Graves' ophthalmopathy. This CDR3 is CASSEGGVRGHEQYF. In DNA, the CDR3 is TGTGCCAGCAGTGAGGGGGGGGTGCGAGGACACGAGCAGTACTTC.